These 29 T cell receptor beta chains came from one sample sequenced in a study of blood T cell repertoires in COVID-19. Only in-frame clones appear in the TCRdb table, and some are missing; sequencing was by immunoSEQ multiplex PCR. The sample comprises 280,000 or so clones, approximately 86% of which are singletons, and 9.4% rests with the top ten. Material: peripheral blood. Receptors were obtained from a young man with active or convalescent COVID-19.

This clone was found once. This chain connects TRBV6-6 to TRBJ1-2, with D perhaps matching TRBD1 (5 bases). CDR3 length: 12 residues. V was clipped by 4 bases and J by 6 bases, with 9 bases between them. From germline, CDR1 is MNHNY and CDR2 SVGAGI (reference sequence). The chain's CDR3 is CASSSRGDGYTF. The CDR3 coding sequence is TGTGCCAGCAGTTCTCGGGGGGATGGCTACACCTTC.

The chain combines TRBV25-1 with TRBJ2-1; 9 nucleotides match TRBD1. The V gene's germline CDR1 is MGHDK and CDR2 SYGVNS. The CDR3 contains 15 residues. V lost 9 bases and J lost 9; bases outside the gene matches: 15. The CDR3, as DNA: TGTGCCAGTACACCCCGGGACAGGGTGGTCGCTGAGCAGTTCTTC. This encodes CASTPRDRVVAEQFF.

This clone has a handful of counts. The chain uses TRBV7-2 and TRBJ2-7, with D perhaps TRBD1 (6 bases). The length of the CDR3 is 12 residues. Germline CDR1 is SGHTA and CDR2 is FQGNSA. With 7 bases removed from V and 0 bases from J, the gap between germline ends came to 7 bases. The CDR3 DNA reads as TGTGCCAGCAAGGGGGACTCCTACGAGCAGTACTTC. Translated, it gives CASKGDSYEQYF.

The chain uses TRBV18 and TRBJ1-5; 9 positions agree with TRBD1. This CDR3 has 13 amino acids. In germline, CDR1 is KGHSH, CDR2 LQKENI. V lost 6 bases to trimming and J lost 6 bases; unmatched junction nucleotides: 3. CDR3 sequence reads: CASSPDRGQPQHF. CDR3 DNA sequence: TGTGCCAGCTCGCCGGACAGGGGTCAGCCCCAGCATTTT.

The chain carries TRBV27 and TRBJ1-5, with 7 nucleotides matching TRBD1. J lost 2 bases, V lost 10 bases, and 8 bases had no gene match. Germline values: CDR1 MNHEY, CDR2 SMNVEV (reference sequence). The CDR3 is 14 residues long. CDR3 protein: CATKTGQGNQPQHF. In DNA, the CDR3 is TGTGCCACCAAGACAGGGCAGGGCAATCAGCCCCAGCATTTT.

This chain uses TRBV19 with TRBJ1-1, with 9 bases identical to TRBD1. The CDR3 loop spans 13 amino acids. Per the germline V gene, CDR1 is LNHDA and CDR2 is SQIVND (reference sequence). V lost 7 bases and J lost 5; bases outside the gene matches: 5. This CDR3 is CASKQGAWTEAFF. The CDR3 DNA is TGTGCCAGTAAACAGGGGGCTTGGACTGAAGCTTTCTTT.

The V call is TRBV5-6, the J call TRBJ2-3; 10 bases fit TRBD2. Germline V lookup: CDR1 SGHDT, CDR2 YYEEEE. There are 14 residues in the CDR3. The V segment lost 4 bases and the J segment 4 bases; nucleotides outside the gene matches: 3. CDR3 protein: CASSTSGGADTQYF. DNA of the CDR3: TGTGCCAGCAGCACAAGCGGGGGGGCAGATACGCAGTATTTT.

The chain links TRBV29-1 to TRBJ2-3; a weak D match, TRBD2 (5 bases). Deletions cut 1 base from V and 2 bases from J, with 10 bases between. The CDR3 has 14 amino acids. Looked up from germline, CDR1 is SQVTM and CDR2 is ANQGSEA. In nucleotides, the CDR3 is TGCAGCGTTGAAGGGCGGGCATACACAGATACGCAGTATTTT. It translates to CSVEGRAYTDTQYF.

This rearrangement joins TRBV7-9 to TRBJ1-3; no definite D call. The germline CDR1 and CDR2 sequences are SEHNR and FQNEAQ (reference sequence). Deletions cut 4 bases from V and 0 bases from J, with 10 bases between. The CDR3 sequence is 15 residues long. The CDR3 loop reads CASSSSTDSGNTIYF. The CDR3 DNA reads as TGTGCCAGCAGCTCTTCGACTGACTCTGGAAACACCATATATTTT.

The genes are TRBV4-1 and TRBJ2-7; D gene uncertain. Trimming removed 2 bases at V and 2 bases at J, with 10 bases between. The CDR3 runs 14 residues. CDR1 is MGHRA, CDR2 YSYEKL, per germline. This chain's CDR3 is CASSQSESAYEQYF. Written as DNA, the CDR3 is TGCGCCAGCAGCCAAAGTGAATCAGCCTACGAGCAGTACTTC.

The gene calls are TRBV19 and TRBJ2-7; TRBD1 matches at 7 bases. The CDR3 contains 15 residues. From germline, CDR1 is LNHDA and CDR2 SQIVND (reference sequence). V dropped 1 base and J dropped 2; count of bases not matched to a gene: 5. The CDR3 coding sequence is TGTGCCAGTAGTATAGGGCTTGGACAGGCCTACGAGCAGTACTTC. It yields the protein CASSIGLGQAYEQYF.

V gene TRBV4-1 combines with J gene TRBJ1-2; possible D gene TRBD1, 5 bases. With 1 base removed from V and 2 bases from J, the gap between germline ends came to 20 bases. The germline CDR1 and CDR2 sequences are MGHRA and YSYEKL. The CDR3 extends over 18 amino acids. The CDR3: CASSQGLYTGTANYGYTF. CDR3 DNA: TGCGCCAGCAGCCAAGGATTATATACAGGTACTGCCAACTATGGCTACACCTTC.

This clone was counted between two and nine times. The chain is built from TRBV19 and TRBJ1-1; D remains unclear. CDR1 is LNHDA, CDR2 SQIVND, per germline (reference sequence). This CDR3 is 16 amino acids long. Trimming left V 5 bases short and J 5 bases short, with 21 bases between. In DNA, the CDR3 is TGTGCCAGTAGTCGGGGTGGGCTTGGGCGAGGAACTGAAGCTTTCTTT. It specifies CASSRGGLGRGTEAFF.

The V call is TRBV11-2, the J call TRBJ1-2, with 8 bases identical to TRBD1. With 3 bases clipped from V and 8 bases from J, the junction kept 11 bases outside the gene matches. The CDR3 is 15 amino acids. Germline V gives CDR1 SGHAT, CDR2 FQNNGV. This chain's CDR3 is CASSFRYTDRDGYTF. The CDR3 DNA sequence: TGTGCCAGCAGCTTTCGTTACACGGACAGGGACGGCTACACCTTC.

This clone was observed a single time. The CDR3 spells CASSETGGTEAFF. CDR3 sequence (DNA): TGCGCCAGCAGCGAAACAGGGGGCACTGAAGCTTTCTTT. The V gene is TRBV5-1, the J gene TRBJ1-1, with 8 positions matching TRBD1. Trimming took 4 bases from V and 4 from J; bases not matched to a gene: 3. The germline V gene has CDR1 SGHRS and CDR2 YFSETQ. The CDR3 is made up of 13 amino acids.

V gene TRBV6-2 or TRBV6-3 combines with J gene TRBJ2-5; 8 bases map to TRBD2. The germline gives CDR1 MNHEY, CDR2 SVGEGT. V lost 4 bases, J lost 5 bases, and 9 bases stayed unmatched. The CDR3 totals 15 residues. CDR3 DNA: TGTGCCAGCAGTTTGACGGGGGGGCCGATTGAGACCCAGTACTTC. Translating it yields CASSLTGGPIETQYF.

DNA of the CDR3: TGTGCCAGCAGCCATAAGACCCAGCGGGACACCGGGGAGCTGTTTTTT. Protein: CASSHKTQRDTGELFF. The J gene is TRBJ2-2, the V gene TRBV3-1 (or the pseudogene TRBV3-2); D is possibly TRBD2 (6 bases). Germline CDR1 LGHDT, CDR2 YNNKEL (reference sequence). The CDR3 totals 16 residues. V dropped 3 bases and J dropped 3 bases, with 14 bases sitting between them.

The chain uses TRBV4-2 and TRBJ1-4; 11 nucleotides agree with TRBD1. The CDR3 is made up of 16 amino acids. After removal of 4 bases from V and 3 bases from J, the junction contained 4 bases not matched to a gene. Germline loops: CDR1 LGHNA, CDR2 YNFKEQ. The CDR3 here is CASSLPGQGANEKLFF. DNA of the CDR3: TGTGCCAGCAGCCTTCCGGGACAGGGGGCTAATGAAAAACTGTTTTTT.

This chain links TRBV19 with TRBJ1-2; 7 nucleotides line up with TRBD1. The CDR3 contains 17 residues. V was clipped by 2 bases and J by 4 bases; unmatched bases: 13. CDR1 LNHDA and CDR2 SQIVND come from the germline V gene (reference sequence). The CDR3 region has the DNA TGTGCCAGTAGTATAAATGCAGGGGACAGTCTCATCTATGGCTACACCTTC. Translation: CASSINAGDSLIYGYTF.

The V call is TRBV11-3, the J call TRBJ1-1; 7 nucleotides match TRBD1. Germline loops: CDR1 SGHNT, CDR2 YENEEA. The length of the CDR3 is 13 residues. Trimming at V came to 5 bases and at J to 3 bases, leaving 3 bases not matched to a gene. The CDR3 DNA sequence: TGTGCCAGCAGCCCGCAGGGGGACACTGAAGCTTTCTTT. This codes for CASSPQGDTEAFF.

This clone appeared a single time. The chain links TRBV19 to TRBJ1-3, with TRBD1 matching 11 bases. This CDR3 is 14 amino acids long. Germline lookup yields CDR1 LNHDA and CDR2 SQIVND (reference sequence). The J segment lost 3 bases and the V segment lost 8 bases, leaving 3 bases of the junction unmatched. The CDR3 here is CASGQGAGGNTIYF. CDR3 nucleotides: TGTGCCAGTGGACAGGGGGCAGGTGGAAACACCATATATTTT.

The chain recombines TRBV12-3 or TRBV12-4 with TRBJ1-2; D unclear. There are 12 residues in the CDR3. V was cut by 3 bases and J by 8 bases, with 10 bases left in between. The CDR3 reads CASSFSGEGYTF. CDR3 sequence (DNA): TGTGCCAGCAGTTTTTCGGGTGAGGGCTACACCTTC.

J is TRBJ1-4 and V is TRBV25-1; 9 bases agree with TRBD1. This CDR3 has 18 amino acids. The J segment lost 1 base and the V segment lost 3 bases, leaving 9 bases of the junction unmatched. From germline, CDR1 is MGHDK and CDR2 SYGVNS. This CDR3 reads CASSDSIPTGGTNEKLFF. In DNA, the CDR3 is TGTGCCAGCAGTGACAGCATACCGACAGGGGGAACTAATGAAAAACTGTTTTTT.

This chain's CDR3 is CSARSFEAFF. The DNA for the CDR3 is TGCAGTGCTAGGTCTTTTGAAGCTTTCTTT. The V and J genes are TRBV20-1 and TRBJ1-1; D gene unclear. Germline CDR1 DFQATT, CDR2 SNEGSKA (reference sequence). The CDR3 is 10 amino acids. V was pared by 3 bases and J by 7 bases, with 6 bases between.

CDR3 nucleotides: TGTGCCAGTAGTACAGCCGGACAGGGGGGGTATGGCTACACCTTC. Its protein product is CASSTAGQGGYGYTF. V gene TRBV19 combines with J gene TRBJ1-2; TRBD1 matches at 10 bases. Looked up from germline, CDR1 is LNHDA and CDR2 is SQIVND (reference sequence). The junction had 7 bases not matched to a gene; V was cut back by 4 bases and J by 5 bases. The CDR3 extends over 15 amino acids.

Here the CDR3 DNA reads TGCGCCAGCAGCACCACAGGGTCGGAGCAGTTCTTC. Protein product: CASSTTGSEQFF. The rearrangement links TRBV5-1 to TRBJ2-1; a possible D gene is TRBD1 (6 bases). This CDR3 is 12 amino acids long. Germline CDR1 reads SGHRS; CDR2 reads YFSETQ. Trimming left V 4 bases short and J 10 bases short, with 12 bases between.

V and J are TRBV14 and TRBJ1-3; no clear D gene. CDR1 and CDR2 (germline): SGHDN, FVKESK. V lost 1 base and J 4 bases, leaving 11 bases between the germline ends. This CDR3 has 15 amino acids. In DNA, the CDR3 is TGTGCCAGCAGCCAAGGGTATGGCGGGGGAAACACCATATATTTT. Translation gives CASSQGYGGGNTIYF.

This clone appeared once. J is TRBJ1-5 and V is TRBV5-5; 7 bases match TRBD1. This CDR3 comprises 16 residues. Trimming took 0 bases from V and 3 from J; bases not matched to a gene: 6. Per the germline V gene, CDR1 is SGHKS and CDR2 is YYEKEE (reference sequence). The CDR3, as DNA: TGTGCCAGCAGCTTGGCCCCGGGACAGTTCAATCAGCCCCAGCATTTT. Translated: CASSLAPGQFNQPQHF.

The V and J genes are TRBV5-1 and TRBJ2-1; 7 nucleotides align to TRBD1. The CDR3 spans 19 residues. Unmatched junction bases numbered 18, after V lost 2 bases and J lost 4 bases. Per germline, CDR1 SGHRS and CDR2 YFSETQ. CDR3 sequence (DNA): TGCGCCAGCAGCTTTTTGGCACAGGGGCCTACTACTCAATACAATGAGCAGTTCTTC. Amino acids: CASSFLAQGPTTQYNEQFF.